What follows describes a single T cell receptor beta chain. The clone's antigen remains unknown. A much larger clone sits a single nucleotide away, making a read error possible. From its cysteine to its phenylalanine, the CDR3 spans 14 amino acids. Only CDR3 DNA remains: 42 bases, in frame from the first base. CDR1 SQVTM and CDR2 ANQGSEA were looked up in the germline V gene. V is pruned by 5 bases and J by 1 base, leaving 5 bases of the junction without a gene match. This specimen comes from a study of metastatic and nonmetastatic thyroid tumors (dated by TCRdb to 2018 to 2021). Turning to the overall study: Repertoires were compared across peripheral blood and tumor or nodule tissue samples from malignant and benign thyroid patients.

General conclusions and limits of the study: In both blood and tumor samples, malignant tumors were reported to have significantly higher TCR beta diversity than benign nodules.

No treatment had been received by any patient before thyroid surgery. Using T-cell receptor beta sequencing, the researchers looked back retrospectively at clinical samples from patients, gathered between about 2012 and 2018. Preparation of the library involved PCR. These reads were obtained on an Illumina HiSeq 4000. High-throughput sequencing was used to profile the TCR beta-chain CDR3 region of each patient. The paper's data handling went like this. Drawing on CDR3 differences between clinicopathological groups, the researchers built a classifier meant to tell apart patients with distant-metastatic papillary thyroid cancer. Repertoire diversity was assessed with the Shannon index, and tumor-blood repertoire similarity with the Morisita-Horn index. The raw public reads went through TCRdb reprocessing: fastp at Q25, MiXCR clone calling, in-frame beta chains kept. For this entry, the V and J calls and clone size follow TCRdb and not the study's own pipeline. In this sample the table shows tens of thousands of clones, roughly 20% of which occur a single time. The ten largest clones add up to 3.5% to 4.5% of the sample.

Sequencing used blood. The rearrangement joined TRBV29-1 to TRBJ1-1; 9 bases in the junction line up with TRBD1. This receptor was obtained from a female donor with papillary thyroid cancer or a benign thyroid nodule (not recorded which). Some clones in this sample may be carry-over from other donors' samples. This receptor has the CDR3 CSVSPGQGNTEAFF. The DNA reads TGCAGCGTTTCCCCGGGACAGGGGAACACTGAAGCTTTCTTT.